A single sample is the source of the 12 T cell receptor beta chains below, sequenced in a study of human T cells and chemical hapten exposure. TCRdb re-called the RACE reads through MiXCR, storing one row per CDR3 protein. Altogether some 170,000 distinct CDR3 sequences are present, approximately 20% being singletons, with the ten largest covering 6% to 8%. The time point: patch test 1, 2 weeks after DPC sensitization. Stated treatment: therapeutic diphenylcyclopropenone sensitization with weekly scalp DPC. This sample comprised whole blood, obtained in connection with sensitization to the hapten diphenylcyclopropenone (DPC). These receptors originate from a woman between 45 and 65 years old with alopecia areata. Some clones in this sample may be carry-over from other donors' samples.

J is TRBJ2-7 and V is TRBV20-1, with 8 bases identical to TRBD1. V gave up 4 bases and J gave up 3 bases; unmatched junction bases: 11. The length of the CDR3 is 15 residues. CDR1 DFQATT and CDR2 SNEGSKA come from the germline V gene (reference sequence). Here the CDR3 reads CSANDQGQVSYEQYF. The CDR3 coding sequence is TGCAGTGCTAACGACCAGGGACAGGTTAGCTACGAGCAGTACTTC.

The chain carries TRBV18 and TRBJ2-3; D unclear. Germline lookup yields CDR1 KGHSH and CDR2 LQKENI. This CDR3 is 14 amino acids long. V was trimmed by 2 bases and J by 1 base, leaving 7 bases between them. The CDR3 protein is CASSPMSGTDTQYF. In DNA form, the CDR3 reads TGTGCCAGCTCACCAATGTCGGGCACAGATACGCAGTATTTT.

The chain combines TRBV6-5 with TRBJ2-5; D is undetermined. The CDR3 covers 14 residues. Trimming removed 0 bases at V and 5 bases at J, with 10 bases between. In germline, CDR1 is MNHEY, CDR2 SVGAGI. CDR3 bases: TGTGCCAGCAGTTACTCTTTATATCCGGAGACCCAGTACTTC. It translates to CASSYSLYPETQYF.

This clonotype showed up just a few times. This chain uses TRBV7-3 with TRBJ2-6, with D perhaps matching TRBD1 (6 bases). This CDR3 spans 13 amino acids. Trimming pared 5 bases from V and 13 bases from J, leaving 15 bases between. Germline V gene lookup returns CDR1 SGHTA and CDR2 FQGTGA. As DNA, the CDR3 is TGTGCCAGCAGCCTGACACAGGGTTCTGTCCTGACTTTC. It is translated as CASSLTQGSVLTF.

A few counts support this clonotype. The chain is built from TRBV20-1 and TRBJ2-7; unclear D gene. V was trimmed by 5 bases and J by 2 bases, leaving 13 bases between them. CDR1 is DFQATT and CDR2 is SNEGSKA in the germline V gene (reference sequence). This CDR3 has 13 residues. The CDR3 DNA follows: TGCAGTGCTGATCTGCTGGAGACCTACGAGCAGTACTTC. Translation gives CSADLLETYEQYF.

This clonotype was detected only a few times. V and J are TRBV4-1 and TRBJ2-7; either TRBD1 or TRBD2 may fit D (5 bases each). Trimming left V 0 bases short and J 6 bases short, with 9 bases between. The CDR3 extends over 13 amino acids. The germline gives CDR1 MGHRA, CDR2 YSYEKL. The CDR3 spells CASSQEEGPEQYF. CDR3 DNA: TGCGCCAGCAGCCAAGAAGAGGGGCCCGAGCAGTACTTC.

The chain couples TRBV27 to TRBJ1-1; unclear D gene. CDR3 size: 13 residues. Trimming cost V 5 bases and J 4 bases, with 11 bases left between them. CDR1 and CDR2 from the germline V gene are MNHEY and SMNVEV (reference sequence). The CDR3 loop reads CASSQSDGTEAFF. CDR3 DNA sequence: TGTGCCAGCAGTCAGTCCGATGGCACTGAAGCTTTCTTT.

This clonotype has only a few counts. This chain uses TRBV5-1 with TRBJ2-3; 7 nucleotides line up with TRBD1. CDR3 length: 14 amino acids. The V segment lost 9 bases and the J segment 2 bases; nucleotides outside the gene matches: 9. From germline, CDR1 is SGHRS and CDR2 YFSETQ. This chain's CDR3 is CATRDSQSTDTQYF. CDR3 DNA sequence: TGCGCCACCCGGGACAGCCAGTCCACAGATACGCAGTATTTT.

The chain recombines TRBV3-1 with TRBJ1-5; D gene uncertain. Trimming took 0 bases from V and 3 from J, leaving 18 bases between them. The CDR3 is 18 residues long. CDR1 LGHDT and CDR2 YNNKEL come from the germline V gene (reference sequence). DNA of the CDR3: TGTGCCAGCAGCCAAGAGTTGTCGAGGTTGGTCGTCAATCAGCCCCAGCATTTT. It yields the protein CASSQELSRLVVNQPQHF.

This clonotype was found a few times. The J gene is TRBJ1-1, the V gene TRBV6-2 or TRBV6-3; D may be TRBD1 (5 bases). Germline V gene data show CDR1 as MNHEY and CDR2 as SVGEGT. The CDR3 covers 14 residues. V dropped 8 bases and J dropped 1 base, with 14 bases sitting between them. The CDR3, as DNA: TGTGCCAGCCCAGCAGACAGTAAGAACACTGAAGCTTTCTTT. The encoded protein is CASPADSKNTEAFF.

V gene TRBV9 combines with J gene TRBJ2-1; D remains unclear. The CDR3 runs 15 residues. The germline V and J ends were trimmed by 4 bases and 2 bases, with 13 bases remaining between them. Germline CDR1 is SGDLS and CDR2 is YYNGEE. DNA of the CDR3: TGTGCCAGCAGCACCGGACGCTATACCTACAATGAGCAGTTCTTC. Translation: CASSTGRYTYNEQFF. The complete variable domain, with remaining parts taken from reference TRBV9 and TRBJ2-1, reads DSGVTQTPKHLITATGQRVTLRCSPRSGDLSVYWYQQSLDQGLQFLIQYYNGEERAKGNILERFSAQQFPDLHSELNLSSLELGDSALYFCASSTGRYTYNEQFFGPGTRLTVL.

A few counts support this clonotype. V is TRBV28 and J is TRBJ1-5; a possible D gene is TRBD1 (5 bases). V lost 7 bases to trimming and J lost 3 bases, with 13 bases between them. The germline gives CDR1 MDHEN, CDR2 SYDVKM. This CDR3 has 14 amino acids. The CDR3, as DNA: TGTGCCAGCACGTTGGGGGGTCTCAATCAGCCCCAGCATTTT. It yields the protein CASTLGGLNQPQHF. Supplemented by reference TRBV28 and TRBJ1-5, the full variable domain reads DVKVTQSSRYLVKRTGEKVFLECVQDMDHENMFWYRQDPGLGLRLIYFSYDVKMKEKGDIPEGYSVSREKKERFSLILESASTNQTSMYLCASTLGGLNQPQHFGDGTRLSIL.